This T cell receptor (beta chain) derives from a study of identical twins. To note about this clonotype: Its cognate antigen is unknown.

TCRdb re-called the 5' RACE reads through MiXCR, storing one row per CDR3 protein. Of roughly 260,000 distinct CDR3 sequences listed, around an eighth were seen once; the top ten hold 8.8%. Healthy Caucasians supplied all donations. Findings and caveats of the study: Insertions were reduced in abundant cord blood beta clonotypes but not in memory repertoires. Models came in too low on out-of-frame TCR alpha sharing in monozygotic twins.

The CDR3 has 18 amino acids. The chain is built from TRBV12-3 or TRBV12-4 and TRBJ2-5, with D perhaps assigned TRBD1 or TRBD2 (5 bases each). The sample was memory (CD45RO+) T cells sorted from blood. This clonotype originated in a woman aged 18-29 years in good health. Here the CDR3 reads CTFSFGTRGGNQRGTQYF. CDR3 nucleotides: TGTACCTTCAGTTTCGGAACTCGGGGCGGCAACCAGAGGGGGACCCAGTACTTC.